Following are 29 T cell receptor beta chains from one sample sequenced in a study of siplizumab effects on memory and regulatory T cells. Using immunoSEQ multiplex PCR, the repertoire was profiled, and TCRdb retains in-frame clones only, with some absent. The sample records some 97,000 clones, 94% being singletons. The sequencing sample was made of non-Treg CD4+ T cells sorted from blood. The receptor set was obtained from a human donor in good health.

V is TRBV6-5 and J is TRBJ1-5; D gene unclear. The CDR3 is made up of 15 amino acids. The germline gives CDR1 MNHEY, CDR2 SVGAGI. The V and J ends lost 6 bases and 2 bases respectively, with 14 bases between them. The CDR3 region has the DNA TGTGCCAGCAGAGCAGTAGGCTTTGGCAATCAGCCCCAGCATTTT. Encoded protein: CASRAVGFGNQPQHF.

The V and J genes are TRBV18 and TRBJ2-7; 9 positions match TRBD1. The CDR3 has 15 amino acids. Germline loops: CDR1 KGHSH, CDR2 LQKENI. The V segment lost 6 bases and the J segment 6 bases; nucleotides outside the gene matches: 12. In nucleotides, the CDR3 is TGTGCCAGCTCTCCAACCGGGACAGGGTCGGGCGAGCAGTACTTC. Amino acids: CASSPTGTGSGEQYF.

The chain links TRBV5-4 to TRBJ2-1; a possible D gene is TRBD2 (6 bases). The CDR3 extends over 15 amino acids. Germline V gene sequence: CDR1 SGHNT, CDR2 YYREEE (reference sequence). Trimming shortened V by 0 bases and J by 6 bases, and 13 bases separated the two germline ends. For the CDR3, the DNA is TGTGCCAGCAGCTTGGCCGGGAGCACCTTCAATGAGCAGTTCTTC. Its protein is CASSLAGSTFNEQFF.

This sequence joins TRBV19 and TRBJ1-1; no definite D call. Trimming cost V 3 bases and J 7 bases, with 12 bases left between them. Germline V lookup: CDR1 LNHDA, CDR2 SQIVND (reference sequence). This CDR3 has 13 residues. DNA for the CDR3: TGTGCCAGTAGTATGGGCAGGTTTGTTGAAGCTTTCTTT. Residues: CASSMGRFVEAFF.

CDR3 coding DNA: TGTGCCAGCAGCTTATCGAGCATCGGCACCGGGGAGCTGTTTTTT. This sequence encodes CASSLSSIGTGELFF. The chain couples TRBV7-8 to TRBJ2-2; D gene uncertain. Deletions cut 2 bases from V and 4 bases from J, with 11 bases between. The CDR3 contains 15 residues. CDR1 and CDR2 from the germline V gene are SGHVS and FQNEAQ. Full variable domain (outside the CDR3, taken from reference TRBV7-8 and TRBJ2-2): GAGVSQSPRYKVAKRGQDVALRCDPISGHVSLFWYQQALGQGPEFLTYFQNEAQLDKSGLPSDRFFAERPEGSVSTLKIQRTQQEDSAVYLCASSLSSIGTGELFFGEGSRLTVL.

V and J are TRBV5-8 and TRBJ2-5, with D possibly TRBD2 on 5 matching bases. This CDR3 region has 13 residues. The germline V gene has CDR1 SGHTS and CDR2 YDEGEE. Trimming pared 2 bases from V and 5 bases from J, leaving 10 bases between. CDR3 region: CASSFGVGETQYF. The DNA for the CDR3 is TGTGCCAGCAGCTTCGGGGTTGGGGAGACCCAGTACTTC.

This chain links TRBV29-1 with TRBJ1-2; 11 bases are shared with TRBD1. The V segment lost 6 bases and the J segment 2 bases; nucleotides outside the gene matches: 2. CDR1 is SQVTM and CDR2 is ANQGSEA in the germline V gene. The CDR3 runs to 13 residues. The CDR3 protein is CSVGTGGNYGYTF. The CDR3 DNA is TGCAGCGTCGGGACAGGGGGAAACTATGGCTACACCTTC.

CDR3 nucleotides: TGTGCCAGCAGCTTAACCTTCAGCAATAAGGGGTCCTACAATGAGCAGTTCTTC. Its protein is CASSLTFSNKGSYNEQFF. This sequence joins TRBV7-2 and TRBJ2-1; possibly TRBD1 for D (5 bases). The length of the CDR3 is 18 residues. The V end was cut by 2 bases, the J end by 1 base, with 18 bases between. Germline V gene sequence: CDR1 SGHTA, CDR2 FQGNSA.

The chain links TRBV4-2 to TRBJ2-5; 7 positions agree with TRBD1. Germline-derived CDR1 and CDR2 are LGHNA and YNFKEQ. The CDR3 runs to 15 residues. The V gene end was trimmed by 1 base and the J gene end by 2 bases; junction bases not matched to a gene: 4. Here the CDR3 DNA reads TGTGCCAGCAGCCAAGGAGGACAGGAGCAAGAGACCCAGTACTTC. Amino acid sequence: CASSQGGQEQETQYF.

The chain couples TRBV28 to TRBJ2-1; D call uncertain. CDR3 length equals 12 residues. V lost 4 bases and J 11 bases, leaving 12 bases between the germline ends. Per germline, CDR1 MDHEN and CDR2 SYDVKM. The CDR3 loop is CASSSSGTKQFF. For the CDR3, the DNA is TGTGCCAGCAGTTCCTCAGGCACAAAGCAGTTCTTC.

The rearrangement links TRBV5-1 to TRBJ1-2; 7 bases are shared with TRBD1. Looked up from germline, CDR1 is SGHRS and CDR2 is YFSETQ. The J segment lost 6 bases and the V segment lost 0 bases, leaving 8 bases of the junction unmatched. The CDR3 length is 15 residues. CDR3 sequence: CASSLDRGTVDGYTF. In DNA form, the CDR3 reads TGCGCCAGCAGCTTGGACAGGGGAACGGTGGATGGCTACACCTTC.

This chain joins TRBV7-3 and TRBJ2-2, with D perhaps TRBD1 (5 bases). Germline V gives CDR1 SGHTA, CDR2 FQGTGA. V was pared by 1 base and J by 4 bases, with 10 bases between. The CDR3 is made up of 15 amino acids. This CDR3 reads CASSLSQGSTGELFF. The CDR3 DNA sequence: TGTGCCAGCAGCTTAAGTCAGGGTAGCACCGGGGAGCTGTTTTTT.

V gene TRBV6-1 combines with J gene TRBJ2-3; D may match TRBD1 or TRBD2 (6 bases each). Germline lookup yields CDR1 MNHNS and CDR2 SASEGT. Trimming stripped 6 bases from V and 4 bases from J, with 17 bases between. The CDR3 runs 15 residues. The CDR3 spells CASSLRGGGSDTQYF. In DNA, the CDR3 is TGTGCCAGCAGCCTCAGGGGTGGAGGGTCAGATACGCAGTATTTT.

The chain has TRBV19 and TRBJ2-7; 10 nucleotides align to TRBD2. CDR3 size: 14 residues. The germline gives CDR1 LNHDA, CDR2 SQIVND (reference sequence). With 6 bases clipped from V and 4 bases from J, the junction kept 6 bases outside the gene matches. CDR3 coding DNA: TGTGCCAGTAGCTGGGCTAGCGGGAGTTACGAGCAGTACTTC. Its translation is CASSWASGSYEQYF.

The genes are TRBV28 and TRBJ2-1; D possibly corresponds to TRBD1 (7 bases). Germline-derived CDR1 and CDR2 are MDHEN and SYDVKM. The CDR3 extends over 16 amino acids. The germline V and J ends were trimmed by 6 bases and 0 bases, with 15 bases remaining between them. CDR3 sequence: CASSSLRGASYNEQFF. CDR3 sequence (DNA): TGTGCCAGCAGCTCGCTCAGGGGGGCCTCCTACAATGAGCAGTTCTTC.

The CDR3 region is CASSLRAGPAETQYF. CDR3 DNA: TGTGCCAGCAGCTTGCGCGCAGGGCCGGCAGAGACCCAGTACTTC. J is TRBJ2-5 and V is TRBV5-6; D possibly corresponds to TRBD1 (5 bases). CDR1 SGHDT and CDR2 YYEEEE come from the germline V gene. The CDR3 length is 15 residues. The V gene lost 1 base and the J gene lost 4 bases, with 14 bases spanning the gap.

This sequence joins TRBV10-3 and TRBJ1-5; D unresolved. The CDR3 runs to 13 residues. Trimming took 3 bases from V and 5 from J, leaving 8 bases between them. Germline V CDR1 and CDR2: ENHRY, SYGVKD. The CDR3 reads CAISDDSDQPQHF. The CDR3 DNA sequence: TGTGCCATCAGTGATGATTCGGATCAGCCCCAGCATTTT.

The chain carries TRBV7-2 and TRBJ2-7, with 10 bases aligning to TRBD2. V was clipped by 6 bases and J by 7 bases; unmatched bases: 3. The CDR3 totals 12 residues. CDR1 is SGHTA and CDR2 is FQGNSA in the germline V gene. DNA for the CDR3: TGTGCCAGCAGGGGACTAGCGCGAGAGCAGTACTTC. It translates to CASRGLAREQYF.

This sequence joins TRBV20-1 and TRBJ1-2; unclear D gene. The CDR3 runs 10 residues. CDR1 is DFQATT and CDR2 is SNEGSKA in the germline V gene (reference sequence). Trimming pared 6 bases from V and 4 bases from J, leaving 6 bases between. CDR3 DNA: TGCAGTGCCGCGGGCTATGGCTACACCTTC. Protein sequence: CSAAGYGYTF.

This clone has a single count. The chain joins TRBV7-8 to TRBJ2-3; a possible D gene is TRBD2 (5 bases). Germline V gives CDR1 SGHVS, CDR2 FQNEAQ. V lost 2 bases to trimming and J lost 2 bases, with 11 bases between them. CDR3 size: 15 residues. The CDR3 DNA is TGTGCCAGCAGCTTAATACGGGAATCCACAGATACGCAGTATTTT. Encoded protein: CASSLIRESTDTQYF.

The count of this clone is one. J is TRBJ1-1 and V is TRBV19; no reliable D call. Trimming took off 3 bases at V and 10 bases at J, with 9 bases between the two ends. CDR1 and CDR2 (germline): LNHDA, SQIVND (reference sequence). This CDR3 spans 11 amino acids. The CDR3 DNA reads TGTGCCAGTAGTATTACGGGGATAGCTTTCTTT. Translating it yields CASSITGIAFF.

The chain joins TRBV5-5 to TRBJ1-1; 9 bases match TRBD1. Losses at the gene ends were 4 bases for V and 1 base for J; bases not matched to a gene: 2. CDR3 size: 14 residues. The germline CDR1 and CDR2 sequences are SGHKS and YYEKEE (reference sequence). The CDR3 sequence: CASSRTGANTEAFF. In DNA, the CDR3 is TGTGCCAGCAGCCGGACAGGGGCGAACACTGAAGCTTTCTTT.

CDR3 in DNA: TGTGCCAGCTCAGATGAGGCGGACCGGAACACTGAAGCTTTCTTT. Translated, it gives CASSDEADRNTEAFF. V and J are TRBV18 and TRBJ1-1; no definite D call. This CDR3 region has 15 residues. The V end lost 5 bases, the J end lost 1 base, and 14 bases lay between the germline ends. Germline lookup yields CDR1 KGHSH and CDR2 LQKENI.

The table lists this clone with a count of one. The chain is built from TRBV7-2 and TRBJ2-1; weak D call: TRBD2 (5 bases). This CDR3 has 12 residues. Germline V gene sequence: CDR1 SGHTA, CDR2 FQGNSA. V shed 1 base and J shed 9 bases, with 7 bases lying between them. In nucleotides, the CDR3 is TGTGCCAGCAGCTTAGGAGGGAGTGAGCAGTTCTTC. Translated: CASSLGGSEQFF. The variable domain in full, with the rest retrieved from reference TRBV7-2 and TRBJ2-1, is GAGVSQSPSNKVTEKGKDVELRCDPISGHTALYWYRQSLGQGLEFLIYFQGNSAPDKSGLPSDRFSAERTGGSVSTLTIQRTQQEDSAVYLCASSLGGSEQFFGPGTRLTVL.

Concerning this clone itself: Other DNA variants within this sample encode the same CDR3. The CDR3: CASRLAGSTDTQYF. DNA of the CDR3: TGTGCCAGCAGACTAGCGGGTAGCACAGATACGCAGTATTTT. V is TRBV2 and J is TRBJ2-3; 9 bases agree with TRBD2. The CDR3 sequence is 14 residues long. Germline CDR1 reads SNHLY; CDR2 reads FYNNEI. Trimming took 6 bases from V and 0 from J; bases not matched to a gene: 1.

CDR3 loop: CASTRVDETQYF. The CDR3 coding sequence is TGTGCCAGCACCAGGGTCGACGAGACCCAGTACTTC. The chain couples TRBV2 to TRBJ2-5; perhaps TRBD1 as D (5 bases). The germline gives CDR1 SNHLY, CDR2 FYNNEI. The CDR3 is 12 residues long. V was pared by 7 bases and J by 5 bases, with 11 bases between.

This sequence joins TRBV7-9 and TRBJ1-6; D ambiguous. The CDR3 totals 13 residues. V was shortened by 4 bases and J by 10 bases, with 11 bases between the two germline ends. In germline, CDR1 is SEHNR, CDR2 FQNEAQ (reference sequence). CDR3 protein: CASSSRRWSPLHF. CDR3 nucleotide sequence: TGTGCCAGCAGCTCTAGGCGATGGTCACCCCTCCACTTT.

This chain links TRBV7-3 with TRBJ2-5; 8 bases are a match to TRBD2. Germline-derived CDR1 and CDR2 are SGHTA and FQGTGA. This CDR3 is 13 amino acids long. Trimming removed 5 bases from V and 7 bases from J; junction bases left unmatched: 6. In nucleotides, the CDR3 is TGTGCCAGCAGCGAGCGGGAGTTTGGGACCCAGTACTTC. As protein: CASSEREFGTQYF.

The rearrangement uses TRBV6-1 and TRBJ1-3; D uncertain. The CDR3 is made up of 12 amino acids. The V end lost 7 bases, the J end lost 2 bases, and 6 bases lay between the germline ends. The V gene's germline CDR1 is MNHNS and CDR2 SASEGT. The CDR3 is CASISPGNTIYF. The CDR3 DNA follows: TGTGCCAGCATCTCCCCTGGAAACACCATATATTTT.